A single sample gave rise to the 23 T cell receptor beta chains below, sequenced in a study of Ad26.COV2.S vaccination and SARS-CoV-2 variants. Assay used: immunoSEQ multiplex PCR; TCRdb lists only in-frame clones, some missing. This table holds some 250,000 clones, approximately 88% found once. Treatment: some 19 received Ad26.COV2.S at low or high dose, single or two shots; roughly five received placebo; per-sample allocation not given. The samples were gathered on day 63 after the first injection of vaccine or placebo. The sequencing used peripheral blood, collected in a trial of Ad26.COV2.S vaccine versus placebo. The receptors derive from a person aged 18-65 years who received the Ad26.COV2.S COVID-19 vaccine or a placebo.

The V gene is TRBV28, the J gene TRBJ2-6; D is unclear. Germline CDR1 MDHEN, CDR2 SYDVKM. There are 13 residues in the CDR3. Trimming removed 8 bases at V and 1 base at J, with 6 bases between. The CDR3 sequence: CASVRSGANVLTF. The CDR3 coding sequence is TGTGCCAGCGTCAGGTCTGGGGCCAACGTCCTGACTTTC.

CDR3 DNA: TGTGCCAGCAGCTTGGAAGTGACAGGGAAGGATCAGCCCCAGCATTTT. Its translation: CASSLEVTGKDQPQHF. The rearrangement joins TRBV5-5 to TRBJ1-5, with 7 bases fitting TRBD1. Germline V lookup: CDR1 SGHKS, CDR2 YYEKEE (reference sequence). Germline trimming cut 0 bases from V and 5 bases from J; bases unmatched to any gene: 8. CDR3 length equals 16 residues. The full variable domain, in which reference TRBV5-5 and TRBJ1-5 provide the parts outside the CDR3, is DAGVTQSPTHLIKTRGQQVTLRCSPISGHKSVSWYQQVLGQGPQFIFQYYEKEERGRGNFPDRFSARQFPNYSSELNVNALLLGDSALYLCASSLEVTGKDQPQHFGDGTRLSIL.

The V and J genes are TRBV3-1 (or the pseudogene TRBV3-2) and TRBJ2-7; 9 positions match TRBD1. V lost 4 bases, J lost 2 bases, and 6 bases stayed unmatched. Germline V gene sequence: CDR1 LGHDT, CDR2 YNNKEL (reference sequence). The CDR3 runs 15 residues. DNA for the CDR3: TGTGCCAGCAGCCGCCTCGGGACAGGGACCTACGAGCAGTACTTC. Translation gives CASSRLGTGTYEQYF.

The J gene is TRBJ1-4, the V gene TRBV28, with TRBD1 as a possible D gene (5 bases). Germline CDR1 is MDHEN and CDR2 is SYDVKM. CDR3 size: 18 residues. The V end lost 1 base, the J end lost 0 bases, and 15 bases lay between the germline ends. CDR3 bases: TGTGCCAGCAGTTTATTTGGAACGAGAGGGGCAACTAATGAAAAACTGTTTTTT. The encoded protein is CASSLFGTRGATNEKLFF.

This clone was recorded a few times. The CDR3 DNA reads TGTGCCAGCAGTTACTCGACACCGGGTGGGGGCTACACCTTC. This gives the protein CASSYSTPGGGYTF. The rearrangement links TRBV6-5 to TRBJ1-2; D is uncertain. The CDR3 extends over 14 amino acids. Germline V gene data show CDR1 as MNHEY and CDR2 as SVGAGI. The V end was cut by 0 bases, the J end by 8 bases, with 13 bases between.

The chain carries TRBV10-3 and TRBJ1-2; 7 bases are shared with TRBD1. Losses at the gene ends were 9 bases for V and 8 bases for J; bases not matched to a gene: 6. The CDR3 is 11 amino acids. CDR1 is ENHRY and CDR2 is SYGVKD in the germline V gene. CDR3 in amino acids: CAITGDWGYTF. CDR3 bases: TGTGCCATTACAGGGGACTGGGGCTACACCTTC.

The genes are TRBV29-1 and TRBJ2-2; TRBD2 aligns across 8 bases. The CDR3 spans 15 residues. Losses at the gene ends were 6 bases for V and 7 bases for J; bases not matched to a gene: 13. Germline loops: CDR1 SQVTM, CDR2 ANQGSEA. In DNA, the CDR3 is TGCAGCGTACGACTAGCGTTGAGTGGTAGCGGGGAGCTGTTTTTT. Protein sequence: CSVRLALSGSGELFF.

The chain uses TRBV19 and TRBJ2-6; D unresolved. Per germline, CDR1 LNHDA and CDR2 SQIVND (reference sequence). The CDR3 is made up of 15 amino acids. Trimming pared 5 bases from V and 1 base from J, leaving 9 bases between. The CDR3 reads CASSHTGSGANVLTF. CDR3 nucleotide sequence: TGTGCCAGTAGTCATACTGGATCTGGGGCCAACGTCCTGACTTTC.

Written as DNA, the CDR3 is TGTGCCAGAAGCTGGCGGGACAATCCCTACGAGCAGTACTTC. Translated, it gives CARSWRDNPYEQYF. The V gene is TRBV5-3, the J gene TRBJ2-7; the D call may be TRBD1 or TRBD2 (6 bases each). TRBV5-3 counts as an open reading frame of uncertain function. Between the trimmed V and J ends, which lost 3 bases and 2 bases, there was a span of 12 bases. This CDR3 has 14 amino acids.

V gene TRBV15 combines with J gene TRBJ2-7, with D possibly matching TRBD2 (6 bases). Between the trimmed V and J ends, which lost 1 base and 3 bases, there was a span of 7 bases. The CDR3 has 13 amino acids. The germline V gene encodes CDR1 LNHNV and CDR2 YYDKDF (reference sequence). The CDR3 DNA reads as TGTGCCACCAGCAGAGGACTAGACTACGAGCAGTACTTC. This encodes CATSRGLDYEQYF.

This chain connects TRBV28 to TRBJ2-1; the D gene is possibly TRBD2 (6 bases). This CDR3 has 15 residues. The V gene lost 7 bases and the J gene lost 8 bases, with 21 bases spanning the gap. Germline V gives CDR1 MDHEN, CDR2 SYDVKM. CDR3 DNA sequence: TGTGCCAGCATCCCTTCGGCGGACGGCGGGGATGAGCAGTTCTTC. It specifies CASIPSADGGDEQFF.

This clone was recorded only once. This chain connects TRBV4-1 to TRBJ1-3; D gene unclear. The CDR3 is 15 residues long. V was shortened by 0 bases and J by 3 bases, with 9 bases between the two germline ends. The germline gives CDR1 MGHRA, CDR2 YSYEKL. The CDR3 region has the DNA TGCGCCAGCAGCCAAGATCGAGCCGATGGAAACACCATATATTTT. Its protein product is CASSQDRADGNTIYF.

The V gene is TRBV27, the J gene TRBJ1-2, with TRBD1 as a possible D gene (6 bases). The germline CDR1 and CDR2 sequences are MNHEY and SMNVEV (reference sequence). Trimming shortened V by 5 bases and J by 8 bases, and 12 bases separated the two germline ends. This CDR3 region has 12 residues. For the CDR3, the DNA is TGTGCCAGCAGTCCCCTTGACAGGGGCTACACCTTC. Protein product: CASSPLDRGYTF.

The rearrangement links TRBV7-4 to TRBJ2-1; TRBD1 is a possible D gene (8 bases). Trimming stripped 1 base from V and 8 bases from J, with 24 bases between. The CDR3 is 18 amino acids. The germline gives CDR1 SGHVT, CDR2 SQSDAQ. CDR3 residues: CASSLGPLRTGREDEQFF. CDR3 in DNA: TGTGCCAGCAGCTTAGGGCCTCTCAGGACAGGGAGGGAGGATGAGCAGTTCTTC.

The chain is built from TRBV6-5 and TRBJ2-1; 8 bases align to TRBD2. After removal of 2 bases from V and 7 bases from J, the junction contained 7 bases not matched to a gene. Per germline, CDR1 MNHEY and CDR2 SVGAGI. The CDR3 has 15 amino acids. CDR3 nucleotide sequence: TGTGCCAGCAGTTACGCCGGGACTAGTGGTAATGAGCAGTTCTTC. Translation: CASSYAGTSGNEQFF.

This clone was observed once. J is TRBJ2-1 and V is TRBV7-8; TRBD1 might be the D (5 bases). Trimming removed 5 bases from V and 4 bases from J, with 18 bases in between. This CDR3 contains 16 residues. CDR1 is SGHVS and CDR2 is FQNEAQ in the germline V gene. In DNA form, the CDR3 reads TGTGCCAGCAGCCGCTTCAGGGTTTTAATTTACAATGAGCAGTTCTTC. This translates into CASSRFRVLIYNEQFF.

J is TRBJ2-7 and V is TRBV9, with D possibly called TRBD1 or TRBD2 (5 bases each). The ends were cut back, 0 bases at V and 7 bases at J, with 17 bases in the middle. There are 15 residues in the CDR3. CDR1 SGDLS and CDR2 YYNGEE come from the germline V gene. The CDR3 DNA is TGTGCCAGCAGCGTAGCTGGGGACCCGGACGGGGAGCAGTACTTC. Its translation: CASSVAGDPDGEQYF.

The chain carries TRBV6-6 and TRBJ2-1; D gene unclear. V lost 2 bases, J lost 0 bases, and 5 bases lay in between. Germline lookup yields CDR1 MNHNY and CDR2 SVGAGI (reference sequence). CDR3 size: 14 residues. Here the CDR3 reads CASSYQSSYNEQFF. The CDR3 coding sequence is TGTGCCAGCAGTTACCAGAGCTCCTACAATGAGCAGTTCTTC.

The chain joins TRBV7-9 to TRBJ1-2; the D gene is possibly TRBD1 (5 bases). V lost 5 bases and J 4 bases, leaving 20 bases between the germline ends. Germline CDR1 reads SEHNR; CDR2 reads FQNEAQ (reference sequence). The CDR3 has 16 amino acids. The CDR3 loop reads CASSQTSGGGGYGYTF. CDR3 nucleotide sequence: TGTGCCAGCAGCCAGACTAGTGGTGGTGGGGGCTATGGCTACACCTTC.

This clone appeared once. The chain links TRBV24-1 to TRBJ1-2; a possible D gene is TRBD1 (5 bases). The CDR3 runs 14 residues. From germline, CDR1 is KGHDR and CDR2 SFDVKD. V was shortened by 6 bases and J by 7 bases, with 17 bases between the two germline ends. The CDR3 loop reads CATSPTGLQGGYTF. CDR3 in DNA: TGTGCCACCAGTCCAACGGGACTCCAAGGTGGCTACACCTTC.

The V call is TRBV30, the J call TRBJ1-5; 8 bases map to TRBD1. Losses at the gene ends were 1 base for V and 3 bases for J; bases not matched to a gene: 2. Germline CDR1 and CDR2: GTSNPN and SVGIG (reference sequence). The length of the CDR3 is 14 residues. The CDR3 DNA reads as TGTGCCTGGAGTGCACAGGGGGTCAATCAGCCCCAGCATTTT. Its protein product is CAWSAQGVNQPQHF.

In this sample, this clone turned up once. The chain carries TRBV6-5 and TRBJ1-2; TRBD1 matches at 7 bases. With V trimmed by 8 bases and J by 13 bases, 19 bases remained unmatched. Per germline, CDR1 MNHEY and CDR2 SVGAGI. The CDR3 covers 14 residues. The CDR3 DNA reads as TGTGCCAGCTTTGTTAGGACAGGCTGGTGGGTAGGCACCTTC. Translated, it gives CASFVRTGWWVGTF.

The J gene is TRBJ1-1, the V gene TRBV18, with D unclear. Deletions cut 5 bases from V and 0 bases from J, with 7 bases between. Germline values: CDR1 KGHSH, CDR2 LQKENI. The CDR3 contains 13 residues. In nucleotides, the CDR3 is TGTGCCAGCTCATCCAAGATGAACACTGAAGCTTTCTTT. Residues: CASSSKMNTEAFF.